These 20 T cell receptor beta chains were all obtained from the same sample, sequenced in a study of blood T cell repertoires in COVID-19. Profiled with immunoSEQ multiplex PCR; TCRdb holds only in-frame clones, not every one. The table shows 140,000 or so clones, with roughly 79% occurring only once. The specimen was peripheral blood. These TCRs come from a man between 50 and 59 years old with active or convalescent COVID-19.

J is TRBJ2-5 and V is TRBV5-6; tentatively, D is TRBD1 (5 bases). The CDR3 length is 13 residues. The ends were cut back, 4 bases at V and 4 bases at J, with 11 bases in the middle. Germline V gene sequence: CDR1 SGHDT, CDR2 YYEEEE. The CDR3 region has the DNA TGTGCCAGCAGCACACCCGACAGAGAGACCCAGTACTTC. Protein product: CASSTPDRETQYF.

The chain links TRBV13 to TRBJ2-7, with 9 bases matching TRBD1. J was trimmed by 2 bases and V by 5 bases; bases with no gene match: 10. Germline CDR1 is PRHDT and CDR2 is FYEKMQ (reference sequence). The CDR3 runs to 16 residues. The CDR3 region has the DNA TGTGCCAGCAGCCTAACCAGGGGGGACAGGGCCTACGAGCAGTACTTC. Translation gives CASSLTRGDRAYEQYF.

The J gene is TRBJ2-7, the V gene TRBV10-2; D unresolved. Germline V lookup: CDR1 WSHSY, CDR2 SAAADI. V gave up 2 bases and J gave up 3 bases, with 5 bases separating them. The CDR3 loop spans 12 amino acids. DNA for the CDR3: TGCGCCAGCAGTGAGACCGGCTACGAGCAGTACTTC. This gives the protein CASSETGYEQYF.

This clone has a single count. The CDR3 coding sequence is TGTGCCAGCAGCCAAGCCAGGGCAGGAGAGCAGTTCTTC. Its protein is CASSQARAGEQFF. The gene calls are TRBV3-1 (or the pseudogene TRBV3-2) and TRBJ2-1; a weak D match, TRBD1 (5 bases). From germline, CDR1 is LGHDT and CDR2 YNNKEL (reference sequence). Deletions cut 1 base from V and 10 bases from J, with 11 bases between. This CDR3 comprises 13 residues.

A word on this clone: Other DNA sequences in this specimen translate into the identical CDR3. This chain uses TRBV5-1 with TRBJ2-7; 8 nucleotides agree with TRBD1. The germline V gene has CDR1 SGHRS and CDR2 YFSETQ. After removal of 3 bases from V and 0 bases from J, the junction contained 5 bases not matched to a gene. The CDR3 has 15 residues. CDR3 residues: CASSSRQGSSYEQYF. CDR3 in DNA: TGCGCCAGCAGCTCCCGACAGGGGAGCTCCTACGAGCAGTACTTC.

V usage is TRBV7-6 and J usage is TRBJ2-7; TRBD1 matches 10 bases. After removal of 4 bases from V and 3 bases from J, the junction contained 6 bases not matched to a gene. The CDR3 has 15 amino acids. Looked up from germline, CDR1 is SGHVS and CDR2 is FNYEAQ. Here the CDR3 reads CASSSTGQGFYEQYF. The CDR3 DNA sequence: TGTGCCAGCAGCTCGACGGGACAGGGGTTCTACGAGCAGTACTTC. Filled out from reference TRBV7-6 and TRBJ2-7, the complete variable domain reads GAGVSQSPRYKVTKRGQDVALRCDPISGHVSLYWYRQALGQGPEFLTYFNYEAQQDKSGLPNDRFSAERPEGSISTLTIQRTEQRDSAMYRCASSSTGQGFYEQYFGPGTRLTVT.

This clone was seen more than once but under ten times. The chain employs TRBV6-4 and TRBJ1-2, with D possibly matching TRBD1 (5 bases). Germline CDR1 reads MRHNA; CDR2 reads SNTAGT. Trimming left V 2 bases short and J 6 bases short, with 19 bases between. CDR3 length: 16 residues. The CDR3 loop reads CASSDHAVQGTNGYTF. The CDR3 nucleotides are TGTGCCAGCAGTGACCATGCAGTCCAGGGAACAAATGGCTACACCTTC.

The J gene is TRBJ2-6, the V gene TRBV21-1; the D call of TRBD2 is as the table states it, not checked on the DNA. TRBV21-1 is designated a pseudogene. This CDR3 is built from 18 residues. The CDR3 nucleotides read TGTGCCAGCAGCAACGGAGATAAGCGGAGCTCTGGGGCCAACGTCCTGACTTTC. Amino acid sequence: CASSNGDKRSSGANVLTF.

The gene calls are TRBV6-5 and TRBJ2-1; no reliable D call. V was shortened by 0 bases and J by 0 bases, with 6 bases between the two germline ends. The CDR3 totals 15 residues. Germline CDR1 MNHEY, CDR2 SVGAGI. CDR3 amino acids: CASSYSAVSYNEQFF. The CDR3 nucleotides are TGTGCCAGCAGTTACTCGGCGGTCTCCTACAATGAGCAGTTCTTC.

The rearrangement joins TRBV24-1 to TRBJ2-5; TRBD2 matches 7 bases. Per germline, CDR1 KGHDR and CDR2 SFDVKD. Trimming at V came to 2 bases and at J to 1 base, leaving 6 bases not matched to a gene. CDR3 length: 16 amino acids. The CDR3 DNA sequence: TGTGCCACCAGTGATTACCTCAGCGGGACCCAAGAGACCCAGTACTTC. The encoded protein is CATSDYLSGTQETQYF.

The V call is TRBV4-1, the J call TRBJ2-5; D is undetermined. Germline V lookup: CDR1 MGHRA, CDR2 YSYEKL. The CDR3 contains 15 residues. Trimming shortened V by 4 bases and J by 2 bases, and 14 bases separated the two germline ends. Here the CDR3 reads CASSRWRTEQETQYF. The CDR3, as DNA: TGCGCCAGCAGCCGCTGGCGAACAGAGCAAGAGACCCAGTACTTC.

The chain combines TRBV19 with TRBJ1-1, with a weak D call TRBD1 (5 bases). Germline lookup yields CDR1 LNHDA and CDR2 SQIVND (reference sequence). Trimming left V 3 bases short and J 6 bases short, with 14 bases between. This CDR3 spans 14 amino acids. The CDR3 is CASSIRRERAEAFF. Written as DNA, the CDR3 is TGTGCCAGTAGTATTCGCAGGGAAAGGGCTGAAGCTTTCTTT.

J is TRBJ2-7 and V is TRBV4-2; 12 bases map to TRBD2. Losses at the gene ends were 1 base for V and 2 bases for J; bases not matched to a gene: 0. This CDR3 has 15 residues. Germline CDR1 LGHNA, CDR2 YNFKEQ. CDR3 sequence reads: CASSQGLAGAYEQYF. In DNA form, the CDR3 reads TGTGCCAGCAGCCAAGGACTAGCGGGGGCCTACGAGCAGTACTTC.

The chain uses TRBV19 and TRBJ2-3; tentatively, D is TRBD2 (6 bases). The CDR3 has 12 residues. Looked up from germline, CDR1 is LNHDA and CDR2 is SQIVND (reference sequence). Trimming removed 3 bases from V and 6 bases from J, with 7 bases in between. CDR3: CASSIGGDTQYF. CDR3 sequence (DNA): TGTGCCAGTAGTATTGGAGGGGATACGCAGTATTTT.

The rearrangement joins TRBV27 to TRBJ1-5; 7 bases match TRBD1. Trimming took 8 bases from V and 9 from J; bases not matched to a gene: 10. The germline gives CDR1 MNHEY, CDR2 SMNVEV (reference sequence). The CDR3 has 13 residues. CDR3 DNA sequence: TGTGCCAGCGGGAACAGGGGTCCCTGGCCCCAGCATTTT. It encodes CASGNRGPWPQHF.

This clone was found a few times. The chain links TRBV2 to TRBJ1-3, with D perhaps TRBD1 (5 bases). Germline V gene lookup returns CDR1 SNHLY and CDR2 FYNNEI. The CDR3 sequence is 15 residues long. Trimming shortened V by 3 bases and J by 7 bases, and 16 bases separated the two germline ends. CDR3 nucleotide sequence: TGTGCCAGCAGTGACAGCGGGACGGACGGGAACACCATATATTTT. It codes for CASSDSGTDGNTIYF.

The chain recombines TRBV7-3 with TRBJ2-3, with 7 bases lining up with TRBD1. Germline V gene lookup returns CDR1 SGHTA and CDR2 FQGTGA. V trimming: 1 base; J trimming: 2 bases; junction bases outside the gene matches: 6. The CDR3 has 16 residues. CDR3 nucleotide sequence: TGTGCCAGCAGCTTAAGCCCGACAGGGACCACAGATACGCAGTATTTT. Its protein product is CASSLSPTGTTDTQYF.

This sequence joins TRBV30 and TRBJ2-7, with 8 bases fitting TRBD1. The CDR3 has 14 residues. CDR1 is GTSNPN, CDR2 SVGIG, per germline (reference sequence). Unmatched junction bases numbered 6, after V lost 0 bases and J lost 5 bases. The CDR3 region has the DNA TGTGCCTGGAGTGTACAGGGGGAACCCCACGAGCAGTACTTC. Protein product: CAWSVQGEPHEQYF.

This clone appeared a single time. V is TRBV2 and J is TRBJ1-2; D might be TRBD1 (5 bases). This CDR3 comprises 16 residues. V lost 6 bases and J lost 6, with 23 bases in between. Germline assignment: CDR1 SNHLY and CDR2 FYNNEI. CDR3: CASRTRAGEGGNGYTF. The CDR3, as DNA: TGTGCCAGCAGAACCAGGGCGGGGGAAGGTGGTAATGGCTACACCTTC.

The chain is built from TRBV19 and TRBJ1-3; TRBD1 might be the D (5 bases). The CDR3 has 13 amino acids. Germline-derived CDR1 and CDR2 are LNHDA and SQIVND (reference sequence). With 9 bases removed from V and 3 bases from J, the gap between germline ends came to 12 bases. CDR3 nucleotide sequence: TGTGCCAGCCTCAGGGATTTTGGAAACACCATATATTTT. This codes for CASLRDFGNTIYF.